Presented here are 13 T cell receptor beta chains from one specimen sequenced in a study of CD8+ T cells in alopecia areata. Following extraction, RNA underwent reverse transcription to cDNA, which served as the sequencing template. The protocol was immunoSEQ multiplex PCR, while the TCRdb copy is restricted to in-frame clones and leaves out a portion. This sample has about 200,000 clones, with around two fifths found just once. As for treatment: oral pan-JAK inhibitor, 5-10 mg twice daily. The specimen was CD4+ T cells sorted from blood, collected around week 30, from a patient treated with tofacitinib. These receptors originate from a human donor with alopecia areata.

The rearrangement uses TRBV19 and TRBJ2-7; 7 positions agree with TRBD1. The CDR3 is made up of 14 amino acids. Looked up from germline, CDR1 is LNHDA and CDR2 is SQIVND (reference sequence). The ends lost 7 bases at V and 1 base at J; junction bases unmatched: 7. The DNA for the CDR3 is TGTGCCAGTACCTCGACAGGGAGTTCCTACGAGCAGTACTTC. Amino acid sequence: CASTSTGSSYEQYF.

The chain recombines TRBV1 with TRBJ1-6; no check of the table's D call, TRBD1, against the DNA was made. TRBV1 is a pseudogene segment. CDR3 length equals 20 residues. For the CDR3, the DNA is TGCACCAGCAGAAACGGCAAGGTTATGTGGTCCTTCCGAACGACATCACCCCTCCACTTT. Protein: CTSRNGKVMWSFRTTSPLHF.

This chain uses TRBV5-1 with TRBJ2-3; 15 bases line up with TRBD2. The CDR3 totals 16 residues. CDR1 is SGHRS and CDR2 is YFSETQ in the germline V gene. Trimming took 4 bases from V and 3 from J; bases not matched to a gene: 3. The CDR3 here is CASSQGLAGGTDTQYF. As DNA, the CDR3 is TGCGCCAGCAGCCAGGGACTAGCGGGGGGTACAGATACGCAGTATTTT.

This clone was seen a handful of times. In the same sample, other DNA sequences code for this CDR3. In nucleotides, the CDR3 is TGTGCCAGCAGCTCCGACAGGGTTGGCTACACCTTC. As protein: CASSSDRVGYTF. J is TRBJ1-2 and V is TRBV7-2, with 7 bases that match TRBD1. Unmatched junction bases numbered 3, after V lost 4 bases and J lost 7 bases. Germline values: CDR1 SGHTA, CDR2 FQGNSA. This CDR3 has 12 residues. Together with reference TRBV7-2 and TRBJ1-2, the CDR3 gives the full variable domain: GAGVSQSPSNKVTEKGKDVELRCDPISGHTALYWYRQSLGQGLEFLIYFQGNSAPDKSGLPSDRFSAERTGGSVSTLTIQRTQQEDSAVYLCASSSDRVGYTFGSGTRLTVV.

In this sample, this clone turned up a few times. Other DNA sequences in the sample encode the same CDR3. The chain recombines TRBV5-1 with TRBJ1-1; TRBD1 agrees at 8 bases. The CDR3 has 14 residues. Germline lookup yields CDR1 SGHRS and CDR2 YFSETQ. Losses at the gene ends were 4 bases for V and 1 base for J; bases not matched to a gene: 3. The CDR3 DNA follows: TGCGCCAGCAGCCTCGGGACAGGGAACACTGAAGCTTTCTTT. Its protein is CASSLGTGNTEAFF.

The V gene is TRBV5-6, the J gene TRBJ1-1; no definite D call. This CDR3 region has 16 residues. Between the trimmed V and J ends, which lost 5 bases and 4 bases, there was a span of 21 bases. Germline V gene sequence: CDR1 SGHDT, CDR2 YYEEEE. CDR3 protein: CASSFYPGLGSTEAFF. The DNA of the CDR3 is TGTGCCAGCAGTTTCTATCCGGGCCTCGGGTCCACTGAAGCTTTCTTT.

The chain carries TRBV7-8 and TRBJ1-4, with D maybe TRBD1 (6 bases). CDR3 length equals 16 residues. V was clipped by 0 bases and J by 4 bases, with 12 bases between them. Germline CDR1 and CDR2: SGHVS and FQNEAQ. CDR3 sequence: CASSLALGQYNEKLFF. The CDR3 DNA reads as TGTGCCAGCAGCTTAGCGCTCGGACAGTATAATGAAAAACTGTTTTTT.

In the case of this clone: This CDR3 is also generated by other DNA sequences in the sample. CDR3 protein: CASSLVYEQYF. The CDR3 nucleotides are TGTGCCAGCAGCTTAGTTTACGAGCAGTACTTC. V gene TRBV7-9 combines with J gene TRBJ2-7; D remains unclear. This CDR3 contains 11 residues. V was shortened by 1 base and J by 4 bases, with 2 bases between the two germline ends. The germline gives CDR1 SEHNR, CDR2 FQNEAQ (reference sequence).

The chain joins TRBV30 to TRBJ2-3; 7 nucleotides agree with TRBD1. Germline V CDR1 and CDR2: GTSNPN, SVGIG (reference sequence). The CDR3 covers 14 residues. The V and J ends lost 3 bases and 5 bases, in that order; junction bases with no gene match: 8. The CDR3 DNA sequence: TGTGCCTGGAGACAGGGGTGGGCGGTAGATACGCAGTATTTT. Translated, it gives CAWRQGWAVDTQYF.

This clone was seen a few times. CDR3 residues: CSVLQHYGAYEQYF. CDR3 DNA: TGCAGCGTCCTTCAGCATTACGGGGCCTACGAGCAGTACTTC. The V gene is TRBV29-1, the J gene TRBJ2-7, with D perhaps TRBD2 (5 bases). The V end lost 6 bases, the J end lost 2 bases, and 17 bases lay between the germline ends. This CDR3 has 14 residues. CDR1 and CDR2 (germline): SQVTM, ANQGSEA.

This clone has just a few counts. The CDR3 loop reads CASSPTGTGDGTDTQYF. For the CDR3, the DNA is TGCGCCAGCAGCCCGACCGGGACAGGGGATGGAACAGATACGCAGTATTTT. The rearrangement uses TRBV4-1 and TRBJ2-3; 10 bases are shared with TRBD1. The length of the CDR3 is 17 residues. Per germline, CDR1 MGHRA and CDR2 YSYEKL. With 4 bases clipped from V and 3 bases from J, the junction kept 10 bases outside the gene matches.

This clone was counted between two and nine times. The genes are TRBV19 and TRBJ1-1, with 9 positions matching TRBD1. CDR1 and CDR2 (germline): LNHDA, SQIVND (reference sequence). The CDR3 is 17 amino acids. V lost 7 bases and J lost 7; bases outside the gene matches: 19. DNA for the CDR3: TGTGCCAGTACTCCCGGAGGGACAGGGTTTGGAGGTGGTGAAGCTTTCTTT. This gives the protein CASTPGGTGFGGGEAFF.

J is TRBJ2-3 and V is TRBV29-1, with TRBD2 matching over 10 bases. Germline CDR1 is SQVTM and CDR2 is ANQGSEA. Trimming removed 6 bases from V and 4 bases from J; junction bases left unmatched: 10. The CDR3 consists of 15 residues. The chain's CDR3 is CSVGGTSVVSDTQYF. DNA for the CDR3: TGCAGCGTGGGGGGGACTAGCGTCGTTTCAGATACGCAGTATTTT.